These 22 T cell receptor beta chains were sequenced from one sample in a study of T cells in localized non-small cell lung cancer. TCRdb's table, derived via immunoSEQ multiplex PCR, lists solely in-frame clones and lacks some. The sample gives more than 45,000 clones, approximately 88% of which show up once; roughly 17% is in the top ten. The specimen was peripheral blood mononuclear cells, collected before any cancer treatment. Receptors originate from a man aged 40 to 70 with stage III lung adenocarcinoma.

This clone was observed a handful of times. The chain joins TRBV4-2 to TRBJ2-2, with 7 bases that match TRBD2. The CDR3 is 16 amino acids. Unmatched junction bases numbered 9, after V lost 3 bases and J lost 5 bases. Germline CDR1 is LGHNA and CDR2 is YNFKEQ. The CDR3 region has the DNA TGTGCCAGCAGCCAGGAGGGGAGGGTGTATACCGGGGAGCTGTTTTTT. It specifies CASSQEGRVYTGELFF.

The rearrangement joins TRBV5-8 to TRBJ2-1, with 8 bases identical to TRBD1. Losses at the gene ends were 5 bases for V and 8 bases for J; bases not matched to a gene: 3. The germline CDR1 and CDR2 sequences are SGHTS and YDEGEE. The CDR3 extends over 12 amino acids. In DNA, the CDR3 is TGTGCCAGCAGGGGACAGGCCCATGAGCAGTTCTTC. This gives the protein CASRGQAHEQFF. The whole variable domain, filled in from reference TRBV5-8 and TRBJ2-1, reads EAGVTQSPTHLIKTRGQQATLRCSPISGHTSVYWYQQALGLGLQFLLWYDEGEERNRGNFPPRFSGRQFPNYSSELNVNALELEDSALYLCASRGQAHEQFFGPGTRLTVL.

The chain joins TRBV5-1 to TRBJ2-7, with D possibly TRBD1 on 5 matching bases. Trimming cost V 2 bases and J 6 bases, with 9 bases left between them. In germline, CDR1 is SGHRS, CDR2 YFSETQ. This CDR3 spans 12 amino acids. The CDR3 DNA reads TGCGCCAGCAGCTTCCAGGGCGTCGAGCAGTACTTC. Its protein product is CASSFQGVEQYF.

Only one count was recorded for this clone. This CDR3 is CASSHREGRNTEAFF. The CDR3 DNA is TGTGCCAGCAGTCACAGAGAGGGGAGGAACACTGAAGCTTTCTTT. The chain couples TRBV6-6 to TRBJ1-1; possibly TRBD1 for D (5 bases). The CDR3 sequence is 15 residues long. The germline V gene has CDR1 MNHNY and CDR2 SVGAGI (reference sequence). The germline V and J ends were trimmed by 5 bases and 1 base, with 14 bases remaining between them.

V and J are TRBV30 and TRBJ2-7, with 8 nucleotides matching TRBD1. The CDR3 consists of 13 residues. J was trimmed by 3 bases and V by 4 bases; bases with no gene match: 5. Germline CDR1 GTSNPN, CDR2 SVGIG (reference sequence). This CDR3 reads CAWTRTGRYEQYF. As DNA, the CDR3 is TGTGCCTGGACCCGGACAGGGCGCTACGAGCAGTACTTC. Complete variable domain (other parts from reference TRBV30 and TRBJ2-7): SQTIHQWPATLVQPVGSPLSLECTVEGTSNPNLYWYRQAAGRGLQLLFYSVGIGQISSEVPQNLSASRPQDRQFILSSKKLLLSDSGFYLCAWTRTGRYEQYFGPGTRLTVT.

This clone turned up a few times. The rearrangement links TRBV4-1 to TRBJ2-5, with unresolved D. Trimming cost V 1 base and J 1 base, with 10 bases left between them. The CDR3 spans 15 residues. Germline values: CDR1 MGHRA, CDR2 YSYEKL. CDR3 nucleotides: TGCGCCAGCAGCCAAGGGGCAGTCGCCCAAGAGACCCAGTACTTC. Encoded protein: CASSQGAVAQETQYF.

The chain has TRBV14 and TRBJ2-1; TRBD1 aligns across 10 bases. The germline CDR1 and CDR2 sequences are SGHDN and FVKESK. The junction had 3 bases not matched to a gene; V was cut back by 1 base and J by 9 bases. CDR3 length equals 14 residues. CDR3 residues: CASSQVTGGVEQFF. In DNA, the CDR3 is TGTGCCAGCAGCCAAGTGACAGGGGGCGTTGAGCAGTTCTTC.

The rearrangement links TRBV7-8 to TRBJ2-7; D possibly uses TRBD1 or TRBD2 (5 bases each). Germline V gene data show CDR1 as SGHVS and CDR2 as FQNEAQ. This CDR3 region has 14 residues. The V gene lost 8 bases and the J gene lost 2 bases, with 16 bases spanning the gap. The chain's CDR3 is CASSHGTQAYEQYF. The CDR3 nucleotides read TGTGCCAGCTCCCACGGGACGCAGGCCTACGAGCAGTACTTC.

This chain links TRBV7-9 with TRBJ1-1; D perhaps matches TRBD1 (5 bases). This CDR3 region has 12 residues. V dropped 2 bases and J dropped 5 bases, with 6 bases sitting between them. CDR1 and CDR2 from the germline V gene are SEHNR and FQNEAQ (reference sequence). This chain's CDR3 is CASSLRGTEAFF. Here the CDR3 DNA reads TGTGCCAGCAGCTTACGGGGGACTGAAGCTTTCTTT.

This sequence joins TRBV19 and TRBJ2-7; D not certain. Germline lookup yields CDR1 LNHDA and CDR2 SQIVND (reference sequence). Deletions cut 3 bases from V and 5 bases from J, with 8 bases between. The length of the CDR3 is 12 residues. The CDR3 sequence is CASSIARNEQYF. In DNA form, the CDR3 reads TGTGCCAGTAGTATCGCCCGGAACGAGCAGTACTTC.

A single count supports this clone. The J gene is TRBJ1-1, the V gene TRBV5-1; 7 bases map to TRBD1. J lost 0 bases, V lost 3 bases, and 14 bases had no gene match. The length of the CDR3 is 18 residues. CDR1 is SGHRS, CDR2 YFSETQ, per germline. CDR3 protein: CASSSAYGTAFMNTEAFF. In DNA form, the CDR3 reads TGCGCCAGCAGCTCCGCCTACGGGACAGCTTTCATGAACACTGAAGCTTTCTTT.

This clone turned up a few times. The rearrangement links TRBV7-9 to TRBJ2-3, with D unresolved. Looked up from germline, CDR1 is SEHNR and CDR2 is FQNEAQ (reference sequence). V was trimmed by 1 base and J by 2 bases, leaving 7 bases between them. CDR3 length: 14 residues. The CDR3 DNA is TGTGCCAGCAGCTTAGATGGGGACACAGATACGCAGTATTTT. Protein: CASSLDGDTDTQYF.

V is TRBV4-2 and J is TRBJ1-2, with D possibly being TRBD1 (6 bases). V was trimmed by 4 bases and J by 2 bases, leaving 14 bases between them. Germline CDR1 is LGHNA and CDR2 is YNFKEQ. CDR3 length: 15 amino acids. The CDR3 sequence is CASSPQLTGNYGYTF. For the CDR3, the DNA is TGTGCCAGCAGCCCCCAACTTACAGGGAACTATGGCTACACCTTC.

The genes are TRBV11-3 and TRBJ2-7; D is perhaps TRBD1 (5 bases). V gave up 5 bases and J gave up 5 bases, with 16 bases separating them. The CDR3 sequence is 14 residues long. Germline lookup yields CDR1 SGHNT and CDR2 YENEEA. CDR3 residues: CASSRPPQGDEQYF. CDR3 sequence (DNA): TGTGCCAGCAGCCGCCCCCCCCAGGGCGACGAGCAGTACTTC.

The chain employs TRBV5-1 and TRBJ1-1; TRBD1 agrees at 7 bases. V was pared by 0 bases and J by 5 bases, with 19 bases of the junction left unmatched. Germline V gene sequence: CDR1 SGHRS, CDR2 YFSETQ. CDR3 length: 19 residues. CDR3 sequence (DNA): TGCGCCAGCAGCTTGGTTCAGGGGGTCGGGGCGACCTTGCGAACTGAAGCTTTCTTT. Translated, it gives CASSLVQGVGATLRTEAFF.

The gene calls are TRBV30 and TRBJ2-5; 7 bases map to TRBD1. The junction had 3 bases not matched to a gene; V was cut back by 5 bases and J by 3 bases. The CDR3 length is 12 residues. CDR1 is GTSNPN and CDR2 is SVGIG in the germline V gene (reference sequence). CDR3 sequence: CAWSTGEETQYF. CDR3 nucleotides: TGTGCCTGGTCAACAGGGGAAGAGACCCAGTACTTC.

The chain links TRBV5-8 to TRBJ2-7; D is uncertain. Germline V gene lookup returns CDR1 SGHTS and CDR2 YDEGEE. There are 12 residues in the CDR3. V gave up 10 bases and J gave up 2 bases, with 13 bases separating them. The CDR3 here is CAAAPIPYEQYF. The CDR3 DNA reads TGTGCCGCGGCGCCCATCCCCTACGAGCAGTACTTC.

The chain joins TRBV11-2 to TRBJ1-4; D remains unclear. V shed 2 bases and J shed 0 bases, with 7 bases lying between them. CDR3 length equals 15 residues. CDR1 is SGHAT, CDR2 FQNNGV, per germline. CDR3 in DNA: TGTGCCAGCAGCTTACAGTCCACAACTAATGAAAAACTGTTTTTT. Its translation: CASSLQSTTNEKLFF.

The chain uses TRBV7-9 and TRBJ1-6, with 7 bases aligning to TRBD1. The CDR3 has 14 amino acids. V was clipped by 0 bases and J by 9 bases; unmatched bases: 2. Germline V gene lookup returns CDR1 SEHNR and CDR2 FQNEAQ (reference sequence). The CDR3 spells CASSLANRGSPLHF. Written as DNA, the CDR3 is TGTGCCAGCAGCTTAGCGAACAGGGGTTCACCCCTCCACTTT.

The chain employs TRBV5-1 and TRBJ2-2; tentative D call: TRBD1 (5 bases). Germline CDR1 and CDR2: SGHRS and YFSETQ. V was trimmed by 6 bases and J by 2 bases, leaving 8 bases between them. The CDR3 covers 13 residues. CDR3 DNA: TGCGCCAGCATCCAGGGTAACACCGGGGAGCTGTTTTTT. Protein sequence: CASIQGNTGELFF.

The chain combines TRBV19 with TRBJ2-5, with unresolved D. The germline V gene encodes CDR1 LNHDA and CDR2 SQIVND (reference sequence). Trimming removed 7 bases from V and 5 bases from J, with 14 bases in between. This CDR3 region has 13 residues. The CDR3 DNA follows: TGTGCCAGTACCATTAGGGAAGGGGAGACCCAGTACTTC. Amino acids: CASTIREGETQYF.

The J gene is TRBJ2-3, the V gene TRBV7-9, with D perhaps given as TRBD1 or TRBD2 (7 bases each). This CDR3 spans 16 amino acids. Germline lookup yields CDR1 SEHNR and CDR2 FQNEAQ (reference sequence). Between the trimmed V and J ends, which lost 1 base and 6 bases, there was a span of 17 bases. In DNA form, the CDR3 reads TGTGCCAGCAGCTTAGTGGCGTTCAGGGGGGGCGATACGCAGTATTTT. Its protein product is CASSLVAFRGGDTQYF.